What follows is one T cell receptor (beta chain) and its context. The antigen remains undetermined. Sequencing targeted TCR beta in blood CD8+ and CD4+ T cells. Bulk CD8+ and CD4+ cells came from magnetic negative isolation; CD8+ TEMRA by FACS. CDR1 and CDR2 (germline): LGHDT, YNNKEL (reference sequence). The CDR3 runs 13 residues. V was shortened by 1 base and J by 5 bases, with 9 bases between the two germline ends. This sample was taken from a study of CD8 T cells in Susac syndrome. RNA was extracted with the RNeasy kit, and a quantity of roughly 0.5 to 1 ug was reverse transcribed using random hexamers. TCRdb re-derived calls from the immunoSEQ multiplex PCR reads in MiXCR, one entry per CDR3 protein. This sample has fewer than 200,000 distinct CDR3 sequences, with 94% found just once. Whole-study results and caveats: In Susac syndrome, CD4+ T cell repertoires lacked any clonal expansion.

The receptor's source is a human donor with Susac syndrome. Sequencing input: CD4+ T cells from PBMCs. The chain employs TRBV3-1 and TRBJ2-7, with D perhaps TRBD1 or TRBD2 (5 bases each). This chain's CDR3 is CASSQVSGHEQYF. CDR3 DNA sequence: TGTGCCAGCAGCCAAGTGTCGGGACACGAGCAGTACTTC.